This TCR beta chain was identified in a study of OX40 agonist ivuxolimab in advanced cancers. Study-level information: Ivuxolimab, an agonist antibody against OX40 (CD134), was given to patients. Previous treatment with anti-PD-1, anti-PD-L1 or anti-CTLA-4 therapy was allowed; 40% had received some. Study-wide results and caveats: CD4+ and CD8+ blood T cells expanded clonally by week 6 at 0.1 to 3.0 mg/kg.

The data were produced by immunoSEQ multiplex PCR, yet TCRdb's version contains in-frame clones alone and is incomplete. The sample holds fewer than 85,000 clones; almost 85% are singletons and the top ten take 5%. This clone was seen more than once but under ten times. As yet, its antigen is unknown. In germline, CDR1 is SEHNR, CDR2 FQNEAQ (reference sequence). The ends were cut back, 5 bases at V and 1 base at J, with 14 bases in the middle. CDR3 length: 15 residues. The source of this sequence is an adult with an advanced solid tumor such as melanoma, head and neck, liver or kidney cancer. This material consisted of CD4+ or CD8+ T cells sorted from blood, taken in a trial of the OX40 agonist ivuxolimab. V gene TRBV7-9 combines with J gene TRBJ1-2; D gene uncertain. The CDR3 sequence is CASSPQPTFNYGYTF. In DNA form, the CDR3 reads TGTGCCAGCAGCCCCCAACCGACTTTTAACTATGGCTACACCTTC.